One sample yielded the 14 T cell receptor beta chains listed below, sequenced in a study of vaccination effects on CD4 cells after COVID-19. Their recognized antigens are unknown. Scientists isolated CD4+ T cells after a roughly 10-day culture period ended. As their vaccination, participants received two doses of either BNT162b2 or mRNA-1273. Data came from immunoSEQ multiplex PCR; TCRdb stores just in-frame clones and leaves some out. The profile covers approximately 74,000 clones, with roughly 73% appearing a single time and approximately 2.4% taken by the ten largest. This sample comprised CD4+ T cells from PBMCs cultured without peptide, obtained after COVID-19 vaccination. These receptor sequences come from a human donor who received a COVID-19 vaccine.

The genes are TRBV9 and TRBJ2-1; TRBD2 aligns across 7 bases. Germline V gives CDR1 SGDLS, CDR2 YYNGEE. With 1 base clipped from V and 5 bases from J, the junction kept 6 bases outside the gene matches. CDR3 size: 15 residues. The CDR3 region has the DNA TGTGCCAGCAGCGTAACGTCTAGCGGCGACAATGAGCAGTTCTTC. This codes for CASSVTSSGDNEQFF.

This chain connects TRBV19 to TRBJ2-7, with 10 bases aligning to TRBD1. Germline CDR1 LNHDA, CDR2 SQIVND (reference sequence). This CDR3 region has 17 residues. In nucleotides, the CDR3 is TGTGTGCTCCCAGGGGACAGGGGCGGGGAATTGGCCTACGAGCAGTACGTC. Its translation is CVLPGDRGGELAYEQYV.

The chain employs TRBV4-1 and TRBJ1-2; D remains ambiguous. The length of the CDR3 is 15 residues. V gave up 3 bases and J gave up 7 bases, with 18 bases separating them. Germline loops: CDR1 MGHRA, CDR2 YSYEKL. In nucleotides, the CDR3 is TGCGCCAGCAGCCAGCCAGCAGGACCCCTATTTGGCTACACCTTC. Its protein product is CASSQPAGPLFGYTF.

The chain recombines TRBV29-1 with TRBJ2-5; the D gene is possibly TRBD1 (5 bases). CDR1 is SQVTM and CDR2 is ANQGSEA in the germline V gene. CDR3 length: 12 residues. Deletions cut 1 base from V and 7 bases from J, with 10 bases between. The CDR3 nucleotides are TGCAGCGTTGAAGGCCAGGGCGGGACCCAGTACTTC. The encoded protein is CSVEGQGGTQYF.

This clone was seen only a few times. The chain has TRBV7-2 and TRBJ1-1; D is undetermined. CDR3 length: 12 amino acids. Germline V gives CDR1 SGHTA, CDR2 FQGNSA. The ends were cut back, 3 bases at V and 1 base at J, with 3 bases in the middle. Here the CDR3 reads CASSFRNTEAFF. Written as DNA, the CDR3 is TGTGCCAGCAGCTTTCGGAACACTGAAGCTTTCTTT.

This sequence joins TRBV4-1 and TRBJ1-6, with TRBD1 as a possible D gene (5 bases). CDR3 length equals 16 residues. Germline V gene sequence: CDR1 MGHRA, CDR2 YSYEKL. The germline V and J ends were trimmed by 0 bases and 8 bases, with 14 bases remaining between them. As DNA, the CDR3 is TGCGCCAGCAGCCAAGATCCCTGGGGGGGTTATTCACCCCTCCACTTT. It encodes CASSQDPWGGYSPLHF.

The V and J genes are TRBV24-1 and TRBJ1-2, with a weak D call TRBD1 (5 bases). Trimming removed 3 bases at V and 6 bases at J, with 13 bases between. Germline V gene data show CDR1 as KGHDR and CDR2 as SFDVKD. The length of the CDR3 is 14 residues. The DNA of the CDR3 is TGTGCCACCAGTGATCCCAGCAGGGCTAATGGCTACACCTTC. It specifies CATSDPSRANGYTF.

The rearrangement uses TRBV18 and TRBJ2-7, with 9 bases aligning to TRBD1. The CDR3 contains 15 residues. Germline V gene lookup returns CDR1 KGHSH and CDR2 LQKENI. V gave up 3 bases and J gave up 0 bases; unmatched junction bases: 3. This CDR3 is CASSPGTGFSYEQYV. CDR3 DNA sequence: TGTGCCAGCTCACCGGGGACAGGGTTCTCCTACGAGCAGTACGTC.

This clone was found a few times. This rearrangement joins TRBV30 to TRBJ2-2; no firm D call. The ends were cut back, 0 bases at V and 7 bases at J, with 9 bases in the middle. CDR1 GTSNPN and CDR2 SVGIG come from the germline V gene (reference sequence). The CDR3 consists of 13 residues. CDR3: CAWSVYQIGELFF. CDR3 DNA sequence: TGTGCCTGGAGTGTCTACCAAATCGGGGAGCTGTTTTTT. The full variable domain, completed using reference TRBV30 and TRBJ2-2, is SQTIHQWPATLVQPVGSPLSLECTVEGTSNPNLYWYRQAAGRGLQLLFYSVGIGQISSEVPQNLSASRPQDRQFILSSKKLLLSDSGFYLCAWSVYQIGELFFGEGSRLTVL.

The chain links TRBV15 to TRBJ1-1; D is perhaps TRBD1 (5 bases). V was pared by 1 base and J by 3 bases, with 15 bases between. Looked up from germline, CDR1 is LNHNV and CDR2 is YYDKDF (reference sequence). This CDR3 has 16 amino acids. The CDR3 protein is CATSRGGEARYTEAFF. CDR3 sequence (DNA): TGTGCCACCAGCAGAGGAGGGGAGGCTCGTTACACTGAAGCTTTCTTT.

This chain uses TRBV6-2 or TRBV6-3 with TRBJ1-1; no clear D gene. The V and J ends lost 4 bases and 7 bases respectively, with 16 bases between them. The CDR3 consists of 14 residues. Germline loops: CDR1 MNHEY, CDR2 SVGEGT. The CDR3 spells CASSLNFQTREAFF. CDR3 DNA sequence: TGTGCCAGCAGTTTGAACTTTCAAACGCGTGAAGCTTTCTTT.

V usage is TRBV6-5 and J usage is TRBJ1-5; D is undetermined. The germline V gene encodes CDR1 MNHEY and CDR2 SVGAGI. There are 15 residues in the CDR3. The CDR3 loop reads CAAKRWGDSNQPQHF. The CDR3 DNA reads TGTGCTGCCAAACGGTGGGGTGATAGCAATCAGCCCCAGCATTTT.

The V gene is TRBV3-1 (or the pseudogene TRBV3-2), the J gene TRBJ1-1, with D unclear. V dropped 4 bases and J dropped 4 bases, with 10 bases sitting between them. Germline CDR1 and CDR2: LGHDT and YNNKEL (reference sequence). The CDR3 consists of 13 residues. This chain's CDR3 is CASSLSGGTEAFF. As DNA, the CDR3 is TGTGCCAGCAGCCTGAGTGGCGGCACTGAAGCTTTCTTT.

Comments on this clone: Mismatch with germline at one junction end may stem from a read error. The chain has TRBV19 and TRBJ2-5; D ambiguous. CDR1 and CDR2 (germline): LNHDA, SQIVND (reference sequence). The CDR3 is 13 amino acids. DNA for the CDR3: TGTGCCAGTAGTATACCCAATCAAGAGGCCCAGTACTTC. Its translation: CASSIPNQEAQYF.